The TCR beta chain described here comes from a study of T-cell reconstitution after alpha-beta-depleted transplantation in children. CDR3 size: 14 residues. Study-wide findings and caveats: Surviving recipient T cells and thymic progenitors produced the high day-60 TCRbeta diversity seen in some patients. Once a year had passed after transplant, T-cell counts and diversity came mostly from newly produced T cells.

Remarks on this clonotype: The antigen remains undetermined.

Construction of the TCRbeta library involved unique molecular identifiers. TCRdb recomputed calls from the PCR reads with MiXCR, one row per CDR3 protein. The sample holds approximately 650,000 distinct CDR3 sequences, less than 15% seen once. The gene calls are TRBV21-1 and TRBJ1-4. TRBV21-1 is deemed a pseudogene. The specimen was PBMCs, collected before TCRalphabeta/CD19-depleted stem cell transplant. The source of this sequence is a girl aged 2 to 9 with congenital amegakaryocytic thrombocytopenia, due to receive a stem cell transplant. The CDR3 DNA sequence: TGTGCCAGCATGGGTAGACAACAAAATGAAAAACTGTTTTTT. It is translated as CASMGRQQNEKLFF.